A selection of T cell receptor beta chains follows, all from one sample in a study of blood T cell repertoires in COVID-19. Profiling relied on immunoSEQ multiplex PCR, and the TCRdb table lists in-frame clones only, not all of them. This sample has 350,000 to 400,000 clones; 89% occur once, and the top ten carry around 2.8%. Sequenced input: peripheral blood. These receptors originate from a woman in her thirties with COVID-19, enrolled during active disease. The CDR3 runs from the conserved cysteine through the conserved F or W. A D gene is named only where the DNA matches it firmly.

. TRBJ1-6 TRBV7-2 CASSLRTRGTRSPLHF TGTGCCAGCAGCTTAAGGACCCGGGGGACGAGGTCACCCCTCCACTTT
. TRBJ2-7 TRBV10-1 CASSEGAGALYEQYF TGCGCCAGCAGTGAGGGGGCGGGGGCCCTTTACGAGCAGTACTTC
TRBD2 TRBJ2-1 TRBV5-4 CASSSTSGGPSYNEQFF TGTGCCAGCAGCTCGACTAGCGGGGGACCCTCCTACAATGAGCAGTTCTTC
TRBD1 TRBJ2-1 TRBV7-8 CASRLKTGTGGDYEQFF TGTGCCAGCAGACTAAAGACCGGGACAGGGGGCGATTATGAGCAGTTCTTC
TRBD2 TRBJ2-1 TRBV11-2 CASSPTASGSNEQFF TGTGCCAGCAGCCCAACGGCTAGCGGGAGCAATGAGCAGTTCTTC
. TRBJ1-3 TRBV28 CASSDLQFSGNTIYF TGTGCCAGCAGTGATCTCCAGTTCTCTGGAAACACCATATATTTT
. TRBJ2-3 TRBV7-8 CASEDRLTDTQYF TGTGCCAGCGAGGACAGACTCACAGATACGCAGTATTTT
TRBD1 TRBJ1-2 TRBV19 CASNRQGANYGYTF TGTGCCAGTAACAGACAGGGGGCTAACTATGGCTACACCTTC
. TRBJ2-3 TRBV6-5 CASRDHFTDTQYF TGTGCCAGCAGAGATCACTTCACAGATACGCAGTATTTT
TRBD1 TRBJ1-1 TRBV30 CAWSRQGDGGTEAFF TGTGCCTGGAGTCGACAGGGCGATGGAGGGACTGAAGCTTTCTTT
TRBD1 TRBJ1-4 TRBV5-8 CASSQGDRTTNEKLFF TGTGCCAGCAGCCAGGGGGACCGCACAACTAATGAAAAACTGTTTTTT
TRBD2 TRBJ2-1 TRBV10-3 CAIRASGSDEQFF TGTGCCATCAGGGCTAGCGGGAGCGATGAGCAGTTCTTC
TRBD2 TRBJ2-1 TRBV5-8 CASSLPSGGYSYNEQFF TGTGCCAGCAGCCTTCCCAGCGGGGGCTACTCCTACAATGAGCAGTTCTTC
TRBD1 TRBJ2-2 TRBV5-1 CASSYRQGAGELFF TGCGCCAGCAGCTACCGACAGGGGGCTGGGGAGCTGTTTTTT
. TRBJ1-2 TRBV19 CASSIEQPYGYTF TGTGCCAGTAGTATTGAACAGCCCTATGGCTACACCTTC